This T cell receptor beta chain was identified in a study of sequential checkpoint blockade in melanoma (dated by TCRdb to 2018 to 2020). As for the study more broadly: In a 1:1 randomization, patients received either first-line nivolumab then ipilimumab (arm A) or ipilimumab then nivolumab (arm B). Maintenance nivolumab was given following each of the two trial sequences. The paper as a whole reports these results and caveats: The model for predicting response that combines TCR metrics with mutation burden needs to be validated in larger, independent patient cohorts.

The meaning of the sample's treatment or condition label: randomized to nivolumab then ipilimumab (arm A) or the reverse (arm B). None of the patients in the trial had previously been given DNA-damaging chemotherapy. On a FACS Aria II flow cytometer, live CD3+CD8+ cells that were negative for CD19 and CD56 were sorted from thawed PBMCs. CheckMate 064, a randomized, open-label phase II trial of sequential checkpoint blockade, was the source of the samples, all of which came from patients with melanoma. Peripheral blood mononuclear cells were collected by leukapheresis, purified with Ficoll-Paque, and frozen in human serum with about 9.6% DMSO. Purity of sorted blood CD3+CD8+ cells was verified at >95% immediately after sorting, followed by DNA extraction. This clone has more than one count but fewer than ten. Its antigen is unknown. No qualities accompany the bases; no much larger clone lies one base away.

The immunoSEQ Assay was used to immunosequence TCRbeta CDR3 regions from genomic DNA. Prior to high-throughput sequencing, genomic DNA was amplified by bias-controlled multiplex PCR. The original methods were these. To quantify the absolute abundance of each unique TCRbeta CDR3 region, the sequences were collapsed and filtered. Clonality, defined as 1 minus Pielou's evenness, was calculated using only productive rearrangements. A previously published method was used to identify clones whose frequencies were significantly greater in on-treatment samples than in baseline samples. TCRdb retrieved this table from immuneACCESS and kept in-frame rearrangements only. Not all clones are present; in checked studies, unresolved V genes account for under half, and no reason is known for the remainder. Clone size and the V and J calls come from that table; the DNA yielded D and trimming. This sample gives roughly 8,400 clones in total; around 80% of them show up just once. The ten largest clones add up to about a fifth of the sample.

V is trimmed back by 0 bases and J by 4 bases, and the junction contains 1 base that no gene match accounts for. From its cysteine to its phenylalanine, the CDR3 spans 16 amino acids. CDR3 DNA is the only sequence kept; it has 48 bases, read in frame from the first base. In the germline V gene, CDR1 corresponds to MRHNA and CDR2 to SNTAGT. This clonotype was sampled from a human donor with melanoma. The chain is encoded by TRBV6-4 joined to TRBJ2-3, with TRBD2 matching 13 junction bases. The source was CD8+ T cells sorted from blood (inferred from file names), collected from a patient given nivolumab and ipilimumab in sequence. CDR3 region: CASSDSGTSGADTQYF. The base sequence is TGTGCCAGCAGTGACTCGGGGACTAGCGGGGCAGATACGCAGTATTTT.